This T cell receptor beta chain was observed in a study of blood T cells in healthy people across ages. Whole-study findings and limits: Fewer expanded clones and more diversity marked long-lived versus aged donors.

The J segment lost 7 bases and the V segment lost 7 bases, leaving 13 bases of the junction unmatched. Germline V gene lookup returns CDR1 SEHNR and CDR2 FQNEAQ (reference sequence). The CDR3 is 16 amino acids. The authors ran a second PCR of roughly 7 to 11 cycles using a sample-barcoded 5' primer and a J-beta primer mix. A template-switch adaptor containing 12 random nucleotides labeled each cDNA molecule. TCRdb fed the 5' RACE reads into MiXCR, producing one record per CDR3 protein. The data show approximately 1.5 million distinct CDR3 sequences, approximately 43% seen once. This clonotype was seen a few times. The target antigen is unknown.

Source material: blood. This TCR came from a woman aged 18 to 35 in good health. The rearrangement joins TRBV7-9 to TRBJ1-4, with 9 nucleotides matching TRBD1. As DNA, the CDR3 is TGTGCCAGCATCCCCGGGACAGGGCTCCTCCGTGAAAAACTGTTTTTT. Protein product: CASIPGTGLLREKLFF.